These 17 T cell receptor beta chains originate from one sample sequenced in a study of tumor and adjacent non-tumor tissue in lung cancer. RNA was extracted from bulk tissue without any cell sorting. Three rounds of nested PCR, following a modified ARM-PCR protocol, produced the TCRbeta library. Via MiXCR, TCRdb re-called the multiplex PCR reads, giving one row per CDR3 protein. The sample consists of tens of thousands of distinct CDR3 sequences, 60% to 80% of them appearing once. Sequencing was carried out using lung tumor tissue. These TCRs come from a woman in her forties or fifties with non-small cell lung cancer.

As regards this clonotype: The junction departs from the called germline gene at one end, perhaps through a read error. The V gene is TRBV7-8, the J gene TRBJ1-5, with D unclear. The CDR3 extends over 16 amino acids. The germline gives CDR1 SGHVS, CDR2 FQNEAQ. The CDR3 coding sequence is TGTGCCAGCAGTTTAGTCAGGAGCTATAGCAATCAGCCCCAGCATTTT. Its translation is CASSLVRSYSNQPQHF.

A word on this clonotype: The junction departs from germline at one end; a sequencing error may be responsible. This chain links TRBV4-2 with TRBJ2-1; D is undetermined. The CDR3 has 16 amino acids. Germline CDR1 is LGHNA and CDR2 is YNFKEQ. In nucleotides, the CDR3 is TGCGCCAGCAGTCAAGGTTTGGTGGAATACAAGAATGAGCAGTTCTTC. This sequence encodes CASSQGLVEYKNEQFF.

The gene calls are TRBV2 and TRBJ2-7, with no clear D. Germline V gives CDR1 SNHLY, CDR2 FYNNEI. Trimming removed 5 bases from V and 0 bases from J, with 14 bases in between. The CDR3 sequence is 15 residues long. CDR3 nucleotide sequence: TGTGCCAGCAGTAGAGACCCCTGGAGCTCCTACGAGCAGTACTTC. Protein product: CASSRDPWSSYEQYF.

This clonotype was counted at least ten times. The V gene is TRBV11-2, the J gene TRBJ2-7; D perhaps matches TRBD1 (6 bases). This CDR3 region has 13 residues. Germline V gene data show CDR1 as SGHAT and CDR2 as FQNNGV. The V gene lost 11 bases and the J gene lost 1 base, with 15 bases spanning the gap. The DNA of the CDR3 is TGTGCCGGACCTCGACAGGTTTCCTACGAGCAGTACTTC. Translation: CAGPRQVSYEQYF.

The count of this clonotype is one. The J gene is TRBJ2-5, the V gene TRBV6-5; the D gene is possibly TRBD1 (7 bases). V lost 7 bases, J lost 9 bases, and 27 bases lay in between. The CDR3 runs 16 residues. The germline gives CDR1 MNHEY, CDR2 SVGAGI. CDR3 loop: CASKGRKEGTVRAQYF. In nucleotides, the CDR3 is TGTGCCAGCAAAGGGCGGAAGGAGGGGACAGTGCGGGCCCAGTACTTC.

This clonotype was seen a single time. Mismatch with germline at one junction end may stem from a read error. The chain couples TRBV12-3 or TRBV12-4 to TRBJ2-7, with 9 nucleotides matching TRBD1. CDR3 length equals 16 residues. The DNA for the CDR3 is TGTGCCAGTAGTTTAAGGCTTGGGACAGGGAGGCACGAGCACTACTTC. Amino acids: CASSLRLGTGRHEHYF.

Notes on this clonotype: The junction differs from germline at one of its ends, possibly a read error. The CDR3 nucleotides read TGTGCCAGTAGGGGGGATATCTACGTGCAGTACTTC. As protein: CASRGDIYVQYF. V and J are TRBV6-1 and TRBJ2-7; D possibly uses TRBD1 or TRBD2 (6 bases each). CDR3 length: 12 residues. Germline CDR1 and CDR2: MNHNS and SASEGT.

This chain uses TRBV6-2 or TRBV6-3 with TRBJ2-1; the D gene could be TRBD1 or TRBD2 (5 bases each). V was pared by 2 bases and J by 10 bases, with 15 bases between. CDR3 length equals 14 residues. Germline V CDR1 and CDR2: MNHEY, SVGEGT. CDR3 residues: CASSYIGEMEEQFF. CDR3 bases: TGTGCCAGCAGTTACATAGGGGAGATGGAAGAGCAGTTCTTC.

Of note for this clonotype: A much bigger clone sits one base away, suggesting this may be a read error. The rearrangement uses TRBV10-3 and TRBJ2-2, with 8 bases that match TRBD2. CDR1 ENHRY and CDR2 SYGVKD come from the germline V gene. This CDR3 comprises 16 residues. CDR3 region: CAIKAGGPGNTGEPFF. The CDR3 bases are TGTGCCATCAAGGCGGGAGGCCCCGGGAACACCGGGGAGCCGTTTTTT.

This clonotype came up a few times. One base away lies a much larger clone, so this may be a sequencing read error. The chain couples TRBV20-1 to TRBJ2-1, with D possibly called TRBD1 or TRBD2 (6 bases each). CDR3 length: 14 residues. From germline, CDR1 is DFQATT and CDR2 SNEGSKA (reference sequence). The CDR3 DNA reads TGCAGTGCATTATCGGGGGCACTATACAATAAGCAGTTCTTC. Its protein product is CSALSGALYNKQFF.

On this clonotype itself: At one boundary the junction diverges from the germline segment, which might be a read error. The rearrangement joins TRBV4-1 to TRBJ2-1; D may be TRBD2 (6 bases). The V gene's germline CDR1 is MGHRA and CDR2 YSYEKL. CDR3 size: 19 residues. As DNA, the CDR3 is TGTGCCAGCAACCCGGGACTTGCTCGGGTTCGAAGCTCCTACAATGAGCAGTTCTTC. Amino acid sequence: CASNPGLARVRSSYNEQFF.

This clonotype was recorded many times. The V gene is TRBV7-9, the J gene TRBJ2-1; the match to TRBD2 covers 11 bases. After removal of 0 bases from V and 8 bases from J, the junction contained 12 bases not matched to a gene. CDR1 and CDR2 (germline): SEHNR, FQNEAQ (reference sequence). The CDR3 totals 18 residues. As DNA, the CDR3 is TGTGCCAGCAGCTTAGCATTTTATACTAGCGGGGGTTCGGATGAGCAGTTCTTC. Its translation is CASSLAFYTSGGSDEQFF.

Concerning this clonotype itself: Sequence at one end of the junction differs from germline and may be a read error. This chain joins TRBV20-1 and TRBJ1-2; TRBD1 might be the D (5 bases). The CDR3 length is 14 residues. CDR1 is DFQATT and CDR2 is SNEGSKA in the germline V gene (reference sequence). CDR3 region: CSAPPDGAMGGHTF. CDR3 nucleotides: TGCAGTGCTCCGCCGGACGGGGCTATGGGTGGCCACACCTTC.

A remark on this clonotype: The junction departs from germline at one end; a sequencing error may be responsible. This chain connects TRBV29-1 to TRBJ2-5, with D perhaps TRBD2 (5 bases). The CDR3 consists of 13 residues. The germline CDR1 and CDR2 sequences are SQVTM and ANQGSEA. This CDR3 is CSVGRIAQENQYF. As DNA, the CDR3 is TGTAGCGTAGGAAGGATAGCCCAAGAGAACCAGTACTTC.

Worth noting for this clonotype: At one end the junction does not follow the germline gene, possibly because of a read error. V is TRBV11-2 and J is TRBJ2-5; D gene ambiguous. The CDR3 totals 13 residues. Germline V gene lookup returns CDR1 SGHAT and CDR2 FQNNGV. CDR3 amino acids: CATSLFRLETQYF. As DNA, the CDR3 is TGTGCCACCAGCTTATTCAGGTTGGAGACCCAGTATTTC.

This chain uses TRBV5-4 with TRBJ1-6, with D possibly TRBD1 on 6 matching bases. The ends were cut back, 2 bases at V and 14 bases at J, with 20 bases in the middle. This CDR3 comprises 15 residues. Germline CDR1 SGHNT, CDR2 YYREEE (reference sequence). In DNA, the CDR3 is TGTGCCAGCAGCTTACAGGGCGCGGGGGAATCATCCCTCCACTTT. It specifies CASSLQGAGESSLHF.

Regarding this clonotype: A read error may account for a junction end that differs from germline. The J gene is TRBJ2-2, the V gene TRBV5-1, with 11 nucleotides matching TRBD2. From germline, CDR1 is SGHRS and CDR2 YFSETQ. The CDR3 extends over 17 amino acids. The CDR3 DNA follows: TGCGCGAGCAGATACAGCCTCGGGACTAGCGGCACCGGGGAGCTGTTTTTT. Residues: CASRYSLGTSGTGELFF.